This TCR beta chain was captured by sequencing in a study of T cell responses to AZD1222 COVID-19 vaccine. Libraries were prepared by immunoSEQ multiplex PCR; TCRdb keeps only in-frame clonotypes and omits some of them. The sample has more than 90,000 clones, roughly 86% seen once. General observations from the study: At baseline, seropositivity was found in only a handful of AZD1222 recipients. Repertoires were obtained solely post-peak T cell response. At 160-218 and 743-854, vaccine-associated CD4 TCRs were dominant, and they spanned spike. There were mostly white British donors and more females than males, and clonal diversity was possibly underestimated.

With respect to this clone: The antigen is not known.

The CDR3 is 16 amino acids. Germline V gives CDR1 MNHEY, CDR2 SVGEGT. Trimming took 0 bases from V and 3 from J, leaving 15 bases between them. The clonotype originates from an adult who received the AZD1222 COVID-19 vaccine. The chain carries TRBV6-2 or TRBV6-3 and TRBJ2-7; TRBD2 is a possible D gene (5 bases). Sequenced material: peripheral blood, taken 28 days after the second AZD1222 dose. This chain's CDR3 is CASSYSKSGTFYEQYF. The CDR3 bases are TGTGCCAGCAGTTACTCGAAGTCGGGAACTTTCTACGAGCAGTACTTC.